The rows below give T cell receptor beta chains drawn from one sample of a study of cytomegalovirus exposure and HLA in healthy donors. Profiled with immunoSEQ multiplex PCR; TCRdb holds only in-frame clones, not every one. This table holds 160,000 or so clones, 60% to 80% found once. The sequenced material came from PBMCs. These receptors were collected from a man between 18 and 29 years old in good health and CMV-seropositive. Each CDR3 is given with its conserved first and last residue. Fields, in order: V gene, D gene, J gene, clone size, CDR3 protein, CDR3 DNA. D genes are given only for firm matches. For some rows the clone size is stated as once, few or many, or as a class when expanded; others skip it.

>TRBV7-2|.|TRBJ1-3|.
CASSTDGKPGRNTIYF
TGTGCCAGCAGCACAGACGGTAAACCAGGGAGAAACACCATATATTTT
>TRBV5-1|.|TRBJ1-1|.
CASREPDTEAFF
TGCGCCAGCCGAGAACCCGACACTGAAGCTTTCTTT
>TRBV5-1|.|TRBJ1-1|few
CASSLGAGNTEAFF
TGCGCCAGCAGCTTGGGTGCAGGGAACACTGAAGCTTTCTTT
>TRBV5-8|TRBD1|TRBJ1-2|.
CASRGRGLDGYTF
TGTGCCAGCAGGGGCAGGGGGCTGGATGGCTACACCTTC
>TRBV27|.|TRBJ1-1|.
CASSPLTGTEAFF
TGTGCCAGCAGTCCACTAACTGGGACTGAAGCTTTCTTT
>TRBV6-1|TRBD2|TRBJ2-2|.
CASSDIAGGTGELFF
TGTGCCAGCAGTGATATAGCGGGAGGGACCGGGGAGCTGTTTTTT
>TRBV16|TRBD1|TRBJ1-2|few
CASSQSEGANYGYTF
TGTGCCAGCAGCCAATCGGAGGGGGCCAACTATGGCTACACCTTC
>TRBV28|.|TRBJ1-1|.
CASSLPTLQATEAFF
TGTGCCAGCAGTCTCCCGACACTCCAGGCCACTGAAGCTTTCTTT
>TRBV28|.|TRBJ1-1|once
CASSLHGVAFF
TGTGCCAGCAGCCTACACGGAGTGGCTTTCTTT
>TRBV25-1|.|TRBJ1-1|.
CASSEAGTGERNTEAFF
TGTGCCAGCAGTGAAGCGGGTACCGGAGAGAGGAACACTGAAGCTTTCTTT
>TRBV19|TRBD1|TRBJ1-2|.
CASSNQGGNYGYTF
TGTGCCAGTAGTAACCAGGGGGGCAACTATGGCTACACCTTC
>TRBV19|TRBD2|TRBJ2-1|.
CASSVSGRAYNEQFF
TGTGCCAGTAGTGTCAGCGGGAGGGCCTACAATGAGCAGTTCTTC
>TRBV5-8|TRBD1|TRBJ1-1|.
CASSRGQYDEAFF
TGTGCCAGCAGCAGGGGACAGTACGATGAAGCTTTCTTT
>TRBV15|.|TRBJ1-5|.
CATSRDLSRSNQPQHF
TGTGCCACCAGCAGAGATCTAAGCAGGTCCAATCAGCCCCAGCATTTT